These 21 T cell receptor beta chains originate from one sample sequenced in a study of blood T cell repertoires in COVID-19 (dated by TCRdb to 2018 to 2020). The library was produced with the immunoSEQ multiplex PCR assay. The source is immuneACCESS, and TCRdb retained only in-frame sequences with V and J called. Part of the clones is not carried over; for the studies checked, unresolved V genes explain less than half of this, and the remainder is unexplained. This sample is represented by around 290,000 clones; 91% of them were singletons. The leading ten clones occupy about 2.2% of the sample. The sample taken for sequencing was peripheral blood. The receptors were gathered from a woman aged 25-40 years with COVID-19, enrolled during active disease.

This chain joins TRBV21-1 and TRBJ2-7; the D segment call TRBD2 is taken from the table without a DNA check. TRBV21-1 is labeled a pseudogene. The CDR3 spans 15 residues. CDR3 protein: CASSMGGTGAYEQYF. CDR3 in DNA: TGTGCCAGCAGCATGGGGGGGACTGGAGCCTACGAGCAGTACTTC.

The V gene is TRBV7-2, the J gene TRBJ1-1; 7 nucleotides align to TRBD1. V shed 5 bases and J 0 bases; nucleotides not matched to a gene: 12. The V gene's germline CDR1 is SGHTA and CDR2 FQGNSA. CDR3 length: 17 residues. Here the CDR3 DNA reads TGTGCCAGCAGCCCCAGAACCGGGACAGCGATGAACACTGAAGCTTTCTTT. Its translation: CASSPRTGTAMNTEAFF. The whole variable domain, filled in from reference TRBV7-2 and TRBJ1-1, reads GAGVSQSPSNKVTEKGKDVELRCDPISGHTALYWYRQSLGQGLEFLIYFQGNSAPDKSGLPSDRFSAERTGGSVSTLTIQRTQQEDSAVYLCASSPRTGTAMNTEAFFGQGTRLTVV.

V is TRBV27 and J is TRBJ1-2; D call uncertain. Germline V gives CDR1 MNHEY, CDR2 SMNVEV (reference sequence). Trimming pared 5 bases from V and 7 bases from J, leaving 14 bases between. The CDR3 loop spans 13 amino acids. In DNA, the CDR3 is TGTGCCAGCAGTCCACTTTCGGGAGGTGGCTACACCTTC. It specifies CASSPLSGGGYTF.

This clone was picked up one time. The chain is built from TRBV6-6 and TRBJ2-7, with 7 nucleotides matching TRBD1. V lost 6 bases, J lost 1 base, and 6 bases stayed unmatched. The V gene's germline CDR1 is MNHNY and CDR2 SVGAGI (reference sequence). The CDR3 has 14 amino acids. Written as DNA, the CDR3 is TGTGCCAGCAGCTCGGGACAGCCATCCTACGAGCAGTACTTC. Its protein is CASSSGQPSYEQYF.

J is TRBJ2-2 and V is TRBV19; D not resolved. V shed 1 base and J shed 3 bases, with 6 bases lying between them. The CDR3 consists of 14 residues. The germline CDR1 and CDR2 sequences are LNHDA and SQIVND (reference sequence). CDR3 DNA sequence: TGTGCCAGTAGTATAGTAACTGACACCGGGGAGCTGTTTTTT. As protein: CASSIVTDTGELFF.

In this sample, this clone turned up once. The V and J genes are TRBV7-7 and TRBJ1-5; 7 bases map to TRBD1. The CDR3 sequence is 15 residues long. The V gene's germline CDR1 is SSHAT and CDR2 FNYEAQ (reference sequence). After removal of 5 bases from V and 4 bases from J, the junction contained 8 bases not matched to a gene. The CDR3 DNA is TGTGCCAGCAGCAGGACAGGAGAGAGGAATCAGCCCCAGCATTTT. Translating it yields CASSRTGERNQPQHF.

J is TRBJ2-7 and V is TRBV2; 8 bases map to TRBD1. CDR1 and CDR2 from the germline V gene are SNHLY and FYNNEI. There are 14 residues in the CDR3. The junction had 4 bases not matched to a gene; V was cut back by 4 bases and J by 2 bases. The CDR3 sequence is CASSGQGITYEQYF. The DNA for the CDR3 is TGTGCCAGCAGTGGACAGGGGATAACCTACGAGCAGTACTTC.

The chain links TRBV6-1 to TRBJ1-5; no clear D. The CDR3 spans 15 residues. V was pared by 3 bases and J by 4 bases, with 13 bases between. Germline lookup yields CDR1 MNHNS and CDR2 SASEGT. This CDR3 reads CASSDQSLANQPQHF. The CDR3 nucleotides read TGTGCCAGCAGTGATCAGTCCCTAGCGAATCAGCCCCAGCATTTT.

This rearrangement joins TRBV2 to TRBJ2-1, with D perhaps TRBD1 (5 bases). The CDR3 has 13 amino acids. Germline-derived CDR1 and CDR2 are SNHLY and FYNNEI. V lost 10 bases to trimming and J lost 5 bases, with 15 bases between them. CDR3 amino acids: CATSLDSHNEQFF. CDR3 nucleotide sequence: TGTGCCACCTCCTTAGACAGCCACAATGAGCAGTTCTTC.

Details on this clone: Additional DNA sequences in this sample encode the identical CDR3. This chain links TRBV5-6 with TRBJ1-2; possible D gene TRBD1, 6 bases. Trimming removed 4 bases from V and 7 bases from J, with 8 bases in between. Germline CDR1 and CDR2: SGHDT and YYEEEE. This CDR3 contains 11 residues. CDR3 amino acids: CASSLGAGYTF. The CDR3 DNA follows: TGTGCCAGCAGCCTGGGGGCTGGCTACACCTTC.

V is TRBV3-1 (or the pseudogene TRBV3-2) and J is TRBJ1-3; D gene unclear. Per germline, CDR1 LGHDT and CDR2 YNNKEL (reference sequence). The CDR3 runs 16 residues. Trimming removed 0 bases at V and 0 bases at J, with 9 bases between. Here the CDR3 DNA reads TGTGCCAGCAGCCAAGATGGCGGCATCTCTGGAAACACCATATATTTT. Translation: CASSQDGGISGNTIYF.

The chain combines TRBV7-2 with TRBJ2-5; the match to TRBD2 covers 8 bases. The CDR3 covers 15 residues. With 4 bases clipped from V and 5 bases from J, the junction kept 9 bases outside the gene matches. CDR1 is SGHTA and CDR2 is FQGNSA in the germline V gene. CDR3 coding DNA: TGTGCCAGCAGCTCGTCAGCGGGAGCAGGGGAGACCCAGTACTTC. It specifies CASSSSAGAGETQYF.

This sequence joins TRBV28 and TRBJ1-3, with D maybe TRBD1 (6 bases). The ends were cut back, 4 bases at V and 5 bases at J, with 12 bases in the middle. CDR1 MDHEN and CDR2 SYDVKM come from the germline V gene. This CDR3 spans 14 amino acids. CDR3 region: CASSYRVLRNTIYF. The CDR3 DNA is TGTGCCAGCAGTTACAGGGTTCTGAGAAACACCATATATTTT.

This sequence joins TRBV28 and TRBJ2-7, with 11 bases lining up with TRBD1. V dropped 5 bases and J dropped 6; count of bases not matched to a gene: 9. Germline V gene data show CDR1 as MDHEN and CDR2 as SYDVKM. The CDR3 extends over 15 amino acids. CDR3 protein: CASSGSGQGGGEQYF. The CDR3 nucleotides are TGTGCCAGCAGTGGATCGGGACAGGGGGGCGGCGAGCAGTACTTC.

This chain connects TRBV7-9 to TRBJ1-1, with 7 bases identical to TRBD1. V was clipped by 10 bases and J by 9 bases; unmatched bases: 14. CDR1 and CDR2 (germline): SEHNR, FQNEAQ (reference sequence). The CDR3 consists of 13 residues. The CDR3: CANGDLRQGKAFF. For the CDR3, the DNA is TGTGCCAACGGCGACCTGCGACAGGGCAAAGCTTTCTTT.

The chain uses TRBV6-2 or TRBV6-3 and TRBJ2-1; a possible D gene is TRBD1 (5 bases). Germline V lookup: CDR1 MNHEY, CDR2 SVGEGT. The CDR3 contains 16 residues. V lost 0 bases and J 10 bases, leaving 19 bases between the germline ends. The DNA of the CDR3 is TGTGCCAGCAGTTACTCAGGGGAACTTGCAGGGCACGAGCAGTTCTTC. It translates to CASSYSGELAGHEQFF.

The chain has TRBV5-1 and TRBJ2-1; possibly TRBD2 for D (5 bases). The CDR3 runs 14 residues. Trimming took 1 base from V and 14 from J, leaving 19 bases between them. Germline CDR1 is SGHRS and CDR2 is YFSETQ. In DNA form, the CDR3 reads TGCGCCAGCAGCTTGTCTGCTAGCCCGAACGGGGAGTTCTTC. Translation gives CASSLSASPNGEFF.

The chain links TRBV6-5 to TRBJ2-4; tentatively, D is TRBD2 (5 bases). Germline V gene lookup returns CDR1 MNHEY and CDR2 SVGAGI. V was shortened by 10 bases and J by 7 bases, with 20 bases between the two germline ends. The CDR3 sequence is 14 residues long. CDR3 in amino acids: CATYPGGITNIQYF. In DNA form, the CDR3 reads TGTGCCACCTACCCCGGAGGAATTACGAACATTCAGTACTTC.

The sample holds one count of this clone. The genes are TRBV19 and TRBJ1-3; 10 bases match TRBD1. Germline V gives CDR1 LNHDA, CDR2 SQIVND (reference sequence). The CDR3 totals 17 residues. The trim removed 5 bases at V and 0 bases at J, leaving 7 bases unmatched. The CDR3 nucleotides read TGTGCCAGTAGTTCCCCGGGACAGGGGATCTCTGGAAACACCATATATTTT. Translating it yields CASSSPGQGISGNTIYF.

The V and J genes are TRBV5-1 and TRBJ1-4, with D possibly matching TRBD1 (6 bases). V lost 4 bases, J lost 6 bases, and 16 bases lay in between. The CDR3 runs 15 residues. CDR1 is SGHRS, CDR2 YFSETQ, per germline. CDR3 sequence: CASSKSRGRDEKLFF. In DNA form, the CDR3 reads TGCGCCAGCAGCAAAAGCAGGGGAAGGGATGAAAAACTGTTTTTT.

This clone was observed once. This chain joins TRBV7-9 and TRBJ1-2, with 8 nucleotides matching TRBD1. The length of the CDR3 is 14 residues. Germline V lookup: CDR1 SEHNR, CDR2 FQNEAQ (reference sequence). Unmatched junction bases numbered 6, after V lost 5 bases and J lost 4 bases. The CDR3 DNA reads as TGTGCCAGCAGCGGCGACAGGGGCGGCTATGGCTACACCTTC. It yields the protein CASSGDRGGYGYTF. The complete variable domain, with remaining parts taken from reference TRBV7-9 and TRBJ1-2, reads DTGVSQNPRHKITKRGQNVTFRCDPISEHNRLYWYRQTLGQGPEFLTYFQNEAQLEKSRLLSDRFSAERPKGSFSTLEIQRTEQGDSAMYLCASSGDRGGYGYTFGSGTRLTVV.